The 11 T cell receptor beta chains given below trace back to one sample, sequenced in a study of T cells in Graves' hyperthyroidism and ophthalmopathy. Authors of the study amplified TCR beta CDR3 regions from RNA transcripts. HTBI primers were used for first-round RT-PCR of the TCR CDR3. TCRdb fed the multiplex PCR reads into MiXCR, producing one record per CDR3 protein. This table has fewer than 600,000 distinct CDR3 sequences, 13% to 15% appearing once. Specimen: blood. The receptors stem from a middle-aged woman with Graves' hyperthyroidism.

This clonotype was detected ten times or more. The chain uses TRBV6-1 and TRBJ1-2, with 9 bases fitting TRBD1. V dropped 1 base and J dropped 6; count of bases not matched to a gene: 9. The CDR3 extends over 16 amino acids. Germline-derived CDR1 and CDR2 are MNHNS and SASEGT. CDR3 amino acids: CASSEVVGTGYHGYTF. DNA for the CDR3: TGTGCCAGCAGTGAAGTCGTTGGGACAGGGTACCATGGCTACACCTTC.

This clonotype was observed many times. The chain has TRBV28 and TRBJ1-3; 8 bases match TRBD1. This CDR3 is built from 16 residues. Germline CDR1 MDHEN, CDR2 SYDVKM. V trimming: 2 bases; J trimming: 0 bases; junction bases outside the gene matches: 3. The CDR3 coding sequence is TGTGCCAGCAGTTTACTAGGACAGGGCTCTGGAAACACCATATATTTT. Its protein is CASSLLGQGSGNTIYF. Using reference TRBV28 and TRBJ1-3 for the parts outside the CDR3, the full variable domain is DVKVTQSSRYLVKRTGEKVFLECVQDMDHENMFWYRQDPGLGLRLIYFSYDVKMKEKGDIPEGYSVSREKKERFSLILESASTNQTSMYLCASSLLGQGSGNTIYFGEGSWLTVV.

Concerning this clonotype: The junction shows a germline mismatch at one end, possibly a read error. The rearrangement joins TRBV5-1 to TRBJ2-3; 7 nucleotides match TRBD2. This CDR3 contains 15 residues. From germline, CDR1 is SGHRS and CDR2 YFSETQ. The CDR3 protein is CARSSLARGTDTQYF. CDR3 coding DNA: TGCGCCAGAAGCTCACTAGCGAGAGGGACAGATACGCAGTATTTT.

This clonotype was counted at least ten times. CDR3 in DNA: TGTGCCAGCAGCGATGACAGTTTCAACTCAGCCAAAAACATTCAGTACTTC. Translation gives CASSDDSFNSAKNIQYF. V gene TRBV2 combines with J gene TRBJ2-4, with D tentatively TRBD1 (5 bases). This CDR3 contains 17 residues. Germline loops: CDR1 SNHLY, CDR2 FYNNEI. Between the trimmed V and J ends, which lost 6 bases and 0 bases, there was a span of 18 bases.

This clonotype was recorded a few times. This chain links TRBV6-5 with TRBJ2-5, with a tentative D call TRBD2 (6 bases). The V end was cut by 6 bases, the J end by 2 bases, with 19 bases between. The germline CDR1 and CDR2 sequences are MNHEY and SVGAGI. The CDR3 spans 16 residues. CDR3 in DNA: TGTGCCAGCAGCGAAAGGGGCGGCGGGATACAAGAGACCCAGTACTTC. Translated: CASSERGGGIQETQYF.

This clonotype was seen many times. J is TRBJ2-7 and V is TRBV7-9, with D possibly TRBD2 on 5 matching bases. Germline V CDR1 and CDR2: SEHNR, FQNEAQ (reference sequence). The CDR3 loop spans 13 amino acids. V was cut by 4 bases and J by 5 bases, with 12 bases left in between. CDR3 in DNA: TGTGCCAGCAGCTCACGGGGTTTCCACGAGCAGTACTTC. It translates to CASSSRGFHEQYF.

CDR3 DNA: TGTGCCAGTAGTATACGTGCGACTAGCGGGGGGTCGTTGTCCTACAATGAGCAGTTCTTC. Its translation: CASSIRATSGGSLSYNEQFF. This sequence joins TRBV19 and TRBJ2-1; 13 positions agree with TRBD2. The CDR3 contains 20 residues. Germline V gives CDR1 LNHDA, CDR2 SQIVND (reference sequence). The J segment lost 1 base and the V segment lost 2 bases, leaving 11 bases of the junction unmatched.

The chain is built from TRBV24-1 and TRBJ2-6; D unresolved. The germline V gene encodes CDR1 KGHDR and CDR2 SFDVKD. V was shortened by 5 bases and J by 0 bases, with 13 bases between the two germline ends. The CDR3 has 17 amino acids. The CDR3 sequence is CATSGESAFSGANVLTF. CDR3 DNA sequence: TGTGCCACCAGTGGGGAAAGCGCCTTCTCTGGGGCCAACGTCCTGACTTTC.

The rearrangement links TRBV10-2 to TRBJ2-1, with unresolved D. Germline V gene sequence: CDR1 WSHSY, CDR2 SAAADI. V lost 6 bases and J lost 8, with 14 bases in between. This CDR3 is 13 amino acids long. DNA for the CDR3: TGCGCCAGCAGCAGAAATGATCAGGATGAGCAGTTCTTC. This gives the protein CASSRNDQDEQFF.

In its sample, this clonotype was seen many times. The J gene is TRBJ2-1, the V gene TRBV28; 10 bases agree with TRBD2. The CDR3 length is 16 residues. Germline values: CDR1 MDHEN, CDR2 SYDVKM. Germline trimming cut 5 bases from V and 4 bases from J; bases unmatched to any gene: 8. CDR3 protein: CASSPVGLASYNEQFF. The CDR3 DNA reads as TGTGCCAGCAGTCCGGTGGGACTAGCGTCATACAATGAGCAGTTCTTC.

This clonotype showed up many times. V gene TRBV12-3 or TRBV12-4 combines with J gene TRBJ2-2, with unresolved D. The CDR3 runs 14 residues. Trimming removed 1 base from V and 1 base from J, with 4 bases in between. The CDR3 region has the DNA TGTGCCAGCAGTTTAGATTTGAACACCGGGGAGCTGTTTTTT. Amino acid sequence: CASSLDLNTGELFF.